The source of this TCR beta chain is a study of T cell repertoires in cytomegalovirus infection. On the study more broadly: From public TCR beta signatures came an indication of both CMV infection and matching HLA type.

Study-wide findings and caveats: In two of eight donors, the top clonotype was HLA-C-restricted CMV-specific.

TCRdb re-called the reads with MiXCR, one entry per CDR3 protein. Of more than 300,000 distinct CDR3 sequences detected, about 35% appear once; the ten largest clones hold 13%. With regard to this clonotype: Antigen: not known.

J was trimmed by 7 bases and V by 1 base; bases with no gene match: 5. The CDR3 has 15 residues. The germline gives CDR1 SGHDN, CDR2 FVKESK. This TCR was sampled from a human donor in good health (CMV status not recorded). Some clones in this sample may be carry-over from other donors' samples. Here the sequenced sample was cultured PBMCs, taken from culture after CMV antigen stimulation. The chain employs TRBV14 and TRBJ1-4, with TRBD1 identical over 8 bases. The CDR3 region is CASSQGTGYGEKLFF. The DNA of the CDR3 is TGTGCCAGCAGCCAAGGGACAGGGTACGGTGAAAAACTGTTTTTT.